This TCR beta chain was found in a study of T cell responses to AZD1222 COVID-19 vaccine. Comment on this clone: What it binds is not known.

The study's findings and limits: White British people made up most donors, females outnumbered males, and clonal diversity was possibly underestimated. AZD1222 recipients seropositive at baseline numbered only six or seven. The peak T cell response came first, and repertoires were sampled only after it.

TCRdb keeps only in-frame clones here, not all; method: immunoSEQ multiplex PCR. The sample lists 100,000 to 130,000 clones, around 84% occurring once. This TCR derives from an adult in good health. The starting material was peripheral blood, obtained on day 0 of AZD1222 vaccination.

DNA of the CDR3: TGTGCCAGTATGCAGGGATCGGGGGCCCACTACGAGCAGTACTTC. Protein: CASMQGSGAHYEQYF. The gene calls are TRBV19 and TRBJ2-7, with D perhaps matching TRBD1 or TRBD2 (6 bases each). The CDR3 extends over 15 amino acids. The V gene lost 7 bases and the J gene lost 3 bases, with 19 bases spanning the gap. CDR1 and CDR2 from the germline V gene are LNHDA and SQIVND (reference sequence).